Listed here are 32 T cell receptor beta chains from one sample, sequenced in a study of blood T cell repertoires in COVID-19. Some clones are missing from TCRdb's copy, which holds only in-frame ones; the method was immunoSEQ multiplex PCR. Of nearly 110,000 clones in the sample, about 91% are singletons; the top ten hold 6.5% to 7%. Sequenced material: peripheral blood. These receptors were taken from a man aged 45 to 65 with active or convalescent COVID-19.

The rearrangement links TRBV28 to TRBJ1-5, with 8 bases lining up with TRBD1. The V gene end was trimmed by 4 bases and the J gene end by 5 bases; junction bases not matched to a gene: 10. The germline V gene encodes CDR1 MDHEN and CDR2 SYDVKM. This CDR3 is 16 amino acids long. The CDR3 DNA sequence: TGTGCCAGCAGTTCGCATCGGACAGGGCGAGATCAGCCCCAGCATTTT. Translating gives CASSSHRTGRDQPQHF.

J is TRBJ2-3 and V is TRBV4-3; possible D gene TRBD2, 7 bases. This CDR3 has 18 residues. V was cut by 0 bases and J by 3 bases, with 19 bases left in between. Germline V lookup: CDR1 LGHNA, CDR2 YSLEER. CDR3 loop: CASSQDITGGDSTDTQYF. DNA of the CDR3: TGCGCCAGCAGCCAAGATATAACGGGGGGCGATTCAACAGATACGCAGTATTTT.

The V and J genes are TRBV9 and TRBJ2-7; tentative D call: TRBD2 (5 bases). CDR3 size: 12 residues. V lost 4 bases and J 0 bases, leaving 5 bases between the germline ends. Per germline, CDR1 SGDLS and CDR2 YYNGEE. The CDR3 region has the DNA TGTGCCAGCAGCCGGGACTCCTACGAGCAGTACTTC. It is translated as CASSRDSYEQYF.

This clone was seen once. The CDR3 here is CASRDGQDQETQYF. The CDR3 DNA is TGTGCCAGTAGGGATGGACAGGACCAAGAGACCCAGTACTTC. The rearrangement uses TRBV19 and TRBJ2-5; 7 bases are a match to TRBD1. This CDR3 comprises 14 residues. Germline CDR1 LNHDA, CDR2 SQIVND (reference sequence). Trimming took 6 bases from V and 0 from J; bases not matched to a gene: 4.

The chain has TRBV28 and TRBJ1-1; possibly TRBD1 for D (5 bases). Germline V gives CDR1 MDHEN, CDR2 SYDVKM. The CDR3 sequence is 14 residues long. Between the trimmed V and J ends, which lost 6 bases and 0 bases, there was a span of 11 bases. Here the CDR3 reads CASRGVTLNTEAFF. The DNA for the CDR3 is TGTGCCAGCAGAGGGGTAACCTTGAACACTGAAGCTTTCTTT.

DNA of the CDR3: TGTGCCTGGAGTATGCTAGCTGGAACCGGGGAGCTGTTTTTT. Amino acid sequence: CAWSMLAGTGELFF. This sequence joins TRBV30 and TRBJ2-2; possible D gene TRBD2, 5 bases. The CDR3 sequence is 14 residues long. The germline gives CDR1 GTSNPN, CDR2 SVGIG (reference sequence). Trimming took 2 bases from V and 5 from J, leaving 12 bases between them.

The chain carries TRBV10-3 and TRBJ1-3; 7 nucleotides align to TRBD1. The CDR3 has 14 residues. Germline trimming cut 2 bases from V and 2 bases from J; bases unmatched to any gene: 0. The germline CDR1 and CDR2 sequences are ENHRY and SYGVKD. The CDR3 reads CAISETGAGNTIYF. As DNA, the CDR3 is TGTGCCATCAGTGAGACAGGGGCTGGAAACACCATATATTTT.

This chain uses TRBV19 with TRBJ2-7; 10 nucleotides line up with TRBD1. Germline assignment: CDR1 LNHDA and CDR2 SQIVND (reference sequence). With 4 bases clipped from V and 2 bases from J, the junction kept 2 bases outside the gene matches. This CDR3 contains 14 residues. The DNA for the CDR3 is TGTGCCAGTAGTAGGGGACAGGGGCCCTACGAGCAGTACTTC. Amino acids: CASSRGQGPYEQYF.

The gene calls are TRBV29-1 and TRBJ1-1, with D uncertain. Germline V gene lookup returns CDR1 SQVTM and CDR2 ANQGSEA. The CDR3 is made up of 11 amino acids. V was trimmed by 4 bases and J by 8 bases, leaving 11 bases between them. The CDR3, as DNA: TGCAGCGTTGCCCGGGTACTGGAAGCTTTCTTT. Translating gives CSVARVLEAFF.

This clone showed up just a few times. V is TRBV20-1 and J is TRBJ1-2, with TRBD1 matching over 8 bases. CDR1 DFQATT and CDR2 SNEGSKA come from the germline V gene (reference sequence). V lost 3 bases, J lost 8 bases, and 2 bases stayed unmatched. There are 11 residues in the CDR3. CDR3 sequence reads: CSASRGQGYTF. In DNA, the CDR3 is TGCAGTGCTAGCAGGGGGCAAGGCTACACCTTC.

The chain joins TRBV3-1 (or the pseudogene TRBV3-2) to TRBJ1-2, with D possibly being TRBD1 (6 bases). This CDR3 comprises 14 residues. The germline gives CDR1 LGHDT, CDR2 YNNKEL (reference sequence). The germline V and J ends were trimmed by 5 bases and 0 bases, with 10 bases remaining between them. The CDR3 is CASSFTGTNYGYTF. The CDR3, as DNA: TGTGCCAGCAGCTTTACAGGGACTAACTATGGCTACACCTTC.

The V call is TRBV28, the J call TRBJ2-1; maybe TRBD2 (5 bases). Germline loops: CDR1 MDHEN, CDR2 SYDVKM. V was clipped by 2 bases and J by 6 bases, with 14 bases between them. The CDR3 is 15 amino acids. Here the CDR3 DNA reads TGTGCCAGCAGTTTAGCGGGTGGGTGGGTCAATGAGCAGTTCTTC. Protein sequence: CASSLAGGWVNEQFF.

V is TRBV4-1 and J is TRBJ2-5; 8 bases are shared with TRBD2. Germline V CDR1 and CDR2: MGHRA, YSYEKL. V gave up 5 bases and J gave up 4 bases; unmatched junction bases: 12. The CDR3 runs to 16 residues. DNA of the CDR3: TGCGCCAGCAGCGCACCCGGGACTAGGACCAGAGAGACCCAGTACTTC. Translation gives CASSAPGTRTRETQYF.

The chain recombines TRBV4-3 with TRBJ2-2; D is possibly TRBD2 (6 bases). Trimming cost V 0 bases and J 4 bases, with 9 bases left between them. This CDR3 is 15 amino acids long. Per germline, CDR1 LGHNA and CDR2 YSLEER. CDR3 coding DNA: TGCGCCAGCAGCCAAGATTACGGGAGCACCGGGGAGCTGTTTTTT. Translation gives CASSQDYGSTGELFF.

This rearrangement joins TRBV10-2 to TRBJ2-3, with 10 bases lining up with TRBD2. Germline CDR1 WSHSY, CDR2 SAAADI. This CDR3 region has 14 residues. J gave up 9 bases and V 5 bases, and 8 bases lay outside the gene matches. The CDR3 is CASSSQREGRTQYF. DNA of the CDR3: TGCGCCAGCAGTTCCCAGCGGGAGGGCCGGACGCAGTATTTT.

This clone was found a few times. The chain's CDR3 is CASRAWTGSGETQYF. In nucleotides, the CDR3 is TGCGCCAGCAGAGCTTGGACGGGAAGCGGGGAGACCCAGTACTTC. This chain uses TRBV5-1 with TRBJ2-5; TRBD2 is a possible D gene (6 bases). The germline V and J ends were trimmed by 5 bases and 5 bases, with 19 bases remaining between them. The CDR3 loop spans 15 amino acids. The V gene's germline CDR1 is SGHRS and CDR2 YFSETQ.

The rearrangement links TRBV5-1 to TRBJ2-7, with a tentative D call TRBD1 (6 bases). The CDR3 totals 16 residues. Looked up from germline, CDR1 is SGHRS and CDR2 is YFSETQ. Between the trimmed V and J ends, which lost 0 bases and 0 bases, there was a span of 13 bases. CDR3 DNA: TGCGCCAGCAGCTTGGGGGGGCTGGCGGCCTCCTACGAGCAGTACTTC. Translated: CASSLGGLAASYEQYF.

The chain has TRBV12-3 or TRBV12-4 and TRBJ2-1, with D unclear. Deletions cut 3 bases from V and 6 bases from J, with 3 bases between. The CDR3 is 11 residues long. The CDR3: CASSFLNEQFF. DNA of the CDR3: TGTGCCAGCAGTTTCCTCAATGAGCAGTTCTTC.

The chain recombines TRBV28 with TRBJ1-5; 7 bases line up with TRBD1. Germline V gene data show CDR1 as MDHEN and CDR2 as SYDVKM. After removal of 5 bases from V and 6 bases from J, the junction contained 10 bases not matched to a gene. The CDR3 is made up of 15 amino acids. CDR3 in amino acids: CASSAQRQGTQPQHF. The CDR3 DNA follows: TGTGCCAGCAGTGCCCAGCGACAGGGTACTCAGCCCCAGCATTTT.

The chain recombines TRBV2 with TRBJ2-7, with TRBD2 identical over 12 bases. This CDR3 has 14 residues. The germline gives CDR1 SNHLY, CDR2 FYNNEI. Germline trimming cut 8 bases from V and 6 bases from J; bases unmatched to any gene: 8. As DNA, the CDR3 is TGTGCCAGCTGCCTGACTAGCGGGAGAATCGAGCAGTACTTC. Protein sequence: CASCLTSGRIEQYF.

The V and J genes are TRBV24-1 and TRBJ2-2, with D perhaps TRBD2 (5 bases). This CDR3 region has 17 residues. The V gene's germline CDR1 is KGHDR and CDR2 SFDVKD. Trimming cost V 4 bases and J 0 bases, with 14 bases left between them. Here the CDR3 DNA reads TGTGCCACCAGTGACCGGGGTCCCGCTACGAACACCGGGGAGCTGTTTTTT. Encoded protein: CATSDRGPATNTGELFF.

V is TRBV19 and J is TRBJ2-2, with a weak D call TRBD1 (6 bases). V lost 9 bases to trimming and J lost 7 bases, with 9 bases between them. Germline lookup yields CDR1 LNHDA and CDR2 SQIVND (reference sequence). CDR3 length: 11 residues. The CDR3 DNA sequence: TGTGCCAGCACAGGGCACGGGGAGCTGTTTTTT. Protein sequence: CASTGHGELFF.

This clone came up many times. The chain combines TRBV6-5 with TRBJ2-1; 8 nucleotides match TRBD2. The CDR3 extends over 16 amino acids. The germline V gene has CDR1 MNHEY and CDR2 SVGAGI. Trimming at V came to 4 bases and at J to 8 bases, leaving 13 bases not matched to a gene. CDR3 in DNA: TGTGCCAGCAGTTCCAAAGGGACTAGGGGGAGGGATGAGCAGTTCTTC. Amino acid sequence: CASSSKGTRGRDEQFF.

The chain links TRBV10-1 to TRBJ2-2, with TRBD1 matching 7 bases. This CDR3 spans 14 amino acids. J was trimmed by 7 bases and V by 3 bases; bases with no gene match: 5. The germline V gene encodes CDR1 WNHNN and CDR2 SYGVQD (reference sequence). CDR3 coding DNA: TGCGCCAGCAGTGAACAGGCAGGGGGCGGGGAGCTGTTTTTT. This codes for CASSEQAGGGELFF.

V usage is TRBV7-8 and J usage is TRBJ1-1; tentative D call: TRBD1 (6 bases). CDR1 is SGHVS and CDR2 is FQNEAQ in the germline V gene. V gave up 4 bases and J gave up 1 base, with 10 bases separating them. The CDR3 consists of 14 residues. In DNA, the CDR3 is TGTGCCAGCAGCTCCCAGGGGTCGAACACTGAAGCTTTCTTT. This translates into CASSSQGSNTEAFF.

The rearrangement uses TRBV18 and TRBJ1-6; D is perhaps TRBD1 (5 bases). The CDR3 extends over 17 amino acids. Trimming left V 4 bases short and J 0 bases short, with 13 bases between. Per the germline V gene, CDR1 is KGHSH and CDR2 is LQKENI. The CDR3 nucleotides read TGTGCCAGCTCACGGCCGGGACTGAGCTCCTATAATTCACCCCTCCACTTT. Translating gives CASSRPGLSSYNSPLHF.

The chain combines TRBV7-8 with TRBJ1-1; TRBD1 is a possible D gene (6 bases). V was cut by 7 bases and J by 6 bases, with 27 bases left in between. Per the germline V gene, CDR1 is SGHVS and CDR2 is FQNEAQ. The CDR3 extends over 17 amino acids. The CDR3 DNA is TGTGCCAGCACCCCAGGGGATAGGTTCAGGGTGGACGCTGAAGCTTTCTTT. It is translated as CASTPGDRFRVDAEAFF.

The genes are TRBV19 and TRBJ1-5; 9 bases are shared with TRBD1. This CDR3 is 17 amino acids long. V lost 2 bases and J lost 4; bases outside the gene matches: 9. Germline V gene data show CDR1 as LNHDA and CDR2 as SQIVND (reference sequence). In DNA, the CDR3 is TGTGCCAGTAGTATACGGGGACAGGGAAGGGGGAATCAGCCCCAGCATTTT. This translates into CASSIRGQGRGNQPQHF.

The chain uses TRBV27 and TRBJ2-7; TRBD1 aligns across 10 bases. Looked up from germline, CDR1 is MNHEY and CDR2 is SMNVEV (reference sequence). The CDR3 length is 17 residues. V lost 6 bases, J lost 7 bases, and 18 bases stayed unmatched. The CDR3 nucleotides read TGTGCCAGCAGAATAGGGGGGAGCGGGACAGGGGTAAGGGAGCAGTACTTC. Protein sequence: CASRIGGSGTGVREQYF.

The CDR3 DNA reads as TGTGCCAGCAGCTTCTTGACCGGGTTAGCGGGAAACAATGAGCAGTTCTTC. Translating gives CASSFLTGLAGNNEQFF. V is TRBV5-6 and J is TRBJ2-1, with 8 bases aligning to TRBD2. Germline-derived CDR1 and CDR2 are SGHDT and YYEEEE. V was clipped by 2 bases and J by 5 bases; unmatched bases: 12. The CDR3 loop spans 17 amino acids.

This chain links TRBV19 with TRBJ2-3; 7 bases line up with TRBD1. The CDR3 length is 15 residues. Trimming took 1 base from V and 2 from J; bases not matched to a gene: 3. Germline CDR1 reads LNHDA; CDR2 reads SQIVND (reference sequence). CDR3 amino acids: CASSIGTGNTDTQYF. The DNA of the CDR3 is TGTGCCAGTAGTATAGGGACAGGCAACACAGATACGCAGTATTTT.

The rearrangement links TRBV27 to TRBJ2-1; TRBD2 agrees at 10 bases. Looked up from germline, CDR1 is MNHEY and CDR2 is SMNVEV (reference sequence). V lost 3 bases to trimming and J lost 7 bases; unmatched junction nucleotides: 9. The CDR3 totals 16 residues. CDR3 residues: CASSFRSSGSFNEQFF. DNA of the CDR3: TGTGCCAGCAGTTTCAGGTCTAGCGGGAGTTTTAATGAGCAGTTCTTC.